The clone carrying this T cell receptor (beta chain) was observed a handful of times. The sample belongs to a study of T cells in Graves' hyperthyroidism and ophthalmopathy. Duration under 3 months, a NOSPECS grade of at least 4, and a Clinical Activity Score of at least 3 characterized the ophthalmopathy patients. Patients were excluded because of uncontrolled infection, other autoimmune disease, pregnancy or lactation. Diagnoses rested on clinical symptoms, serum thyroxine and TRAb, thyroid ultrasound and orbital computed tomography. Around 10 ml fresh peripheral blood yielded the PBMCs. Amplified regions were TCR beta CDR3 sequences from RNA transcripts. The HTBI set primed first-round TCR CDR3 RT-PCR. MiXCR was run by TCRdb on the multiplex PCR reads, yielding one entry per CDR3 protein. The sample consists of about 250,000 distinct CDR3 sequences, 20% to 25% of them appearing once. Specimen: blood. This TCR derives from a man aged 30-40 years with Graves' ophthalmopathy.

The CDR3 DNA reads TGTGCCAGCAGTTCCCTGGCGGCCGGGGTAAACATTCAGTACTTC. This encodes CASSSLAAGVNIQYF. The rearrangement links TRBV27 to TRBJ2-4; D perhaps matches TRBD2 (5 bases). The V end lost 4 bases, the J end lost 6 bases, and 16 bases lay between the germline ends. This CDR3 comprises 15 residues. The germline gives CDR1 MNHEY, CDR2 SMNVEV (reference sequence).